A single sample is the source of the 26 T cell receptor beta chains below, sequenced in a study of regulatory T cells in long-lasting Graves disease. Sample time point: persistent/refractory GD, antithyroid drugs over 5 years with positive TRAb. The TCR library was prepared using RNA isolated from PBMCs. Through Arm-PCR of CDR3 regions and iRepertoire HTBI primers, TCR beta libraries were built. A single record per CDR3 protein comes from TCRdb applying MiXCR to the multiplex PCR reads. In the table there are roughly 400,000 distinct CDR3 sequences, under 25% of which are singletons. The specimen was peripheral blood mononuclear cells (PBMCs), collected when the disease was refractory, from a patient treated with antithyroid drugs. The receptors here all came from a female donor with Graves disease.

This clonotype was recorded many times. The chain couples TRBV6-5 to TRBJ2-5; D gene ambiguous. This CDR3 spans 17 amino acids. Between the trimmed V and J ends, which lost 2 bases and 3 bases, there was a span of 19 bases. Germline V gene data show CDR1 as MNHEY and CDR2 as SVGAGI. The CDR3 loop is CASSYPIGGSQKETQYF. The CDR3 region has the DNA TGTGCCAGCAGTTACCCAATAGGTGGGTCCCAGAAAGAGACCCAGTACTTC.

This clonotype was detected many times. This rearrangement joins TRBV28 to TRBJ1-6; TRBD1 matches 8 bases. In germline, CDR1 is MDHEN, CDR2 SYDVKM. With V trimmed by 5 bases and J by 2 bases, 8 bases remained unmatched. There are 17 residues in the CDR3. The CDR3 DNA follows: TGTGCCAGCAGTGCCCACAGGGGGACTACCTATAATTCACCCCTCCACTTT. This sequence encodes CASSAHRGTTYNSPLHF.

The CDR3 loop is CASSDHSKNIQYF. The CDR3 bases are TGTGCCAGCAGTGACCACAGCAAAAACATTCAGTACTTC. The chain joins TRBV6-2 or TRBV6-3 to TRBJ2-4; D gene unclear. CDR1 and CDR2 (germline): MNHEY, SVGEGT. This CDR3 comprises 13 residues. V shed 5 bases and J shed 3 bases, with 8 bases lying between them.

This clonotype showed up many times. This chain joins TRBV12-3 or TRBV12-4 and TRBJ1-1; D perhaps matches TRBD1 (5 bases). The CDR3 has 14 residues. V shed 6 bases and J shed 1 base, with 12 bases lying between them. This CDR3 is CASSYRQRNTEAFF. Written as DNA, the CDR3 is TGTGCCAGCAGCTACCGACAGAGGAACACTGAAGCTTTCTTT.

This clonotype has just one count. This CDR3 is CASSARTAAYGYTF. CDR3 DNA sequence: TGTGCCAGCAGTGCACGCACGGCAGCCTATGGCTACACCTTC. The rearrangement joins TRBV28 to TRBJ1-2; D is unclear. V shed 5 bases and J shed 4 bases, with 14 bases lying between them. Germline CDR1 is MDHEN and CDR2 is SYDVKM. The CDR3 runs to 14 residues.

Written as DNA, the CDR3 is TGTGCCACCAGTGATGGGCGGGAGAGGACCTTC. Its translation: CATSDGRERTF. The V call is TRBV24-1, the J call TRBJ1-2; unclear D gene. V lost 3 bases and J lost 14, with 12 bases in between. Germline V CDR1 and CDR2: KGHDR, SFDVKD. CDR3 length: 11 amino acids.

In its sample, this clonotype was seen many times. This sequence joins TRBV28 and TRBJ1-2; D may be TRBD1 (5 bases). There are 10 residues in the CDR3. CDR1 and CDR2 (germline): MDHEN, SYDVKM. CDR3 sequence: CATGAYGYTF. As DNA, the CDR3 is TGTGCGACCGGGGCCTATGGCTACACCTTC.

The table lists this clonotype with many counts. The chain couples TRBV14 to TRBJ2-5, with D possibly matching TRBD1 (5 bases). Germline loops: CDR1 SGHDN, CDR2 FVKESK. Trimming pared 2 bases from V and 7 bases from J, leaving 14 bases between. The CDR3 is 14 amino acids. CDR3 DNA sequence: TGTGCCAGCAGCCAAAACCTGCAGGGTTTGACCCAGTACTTC. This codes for CASSQNLQGLTQYF.

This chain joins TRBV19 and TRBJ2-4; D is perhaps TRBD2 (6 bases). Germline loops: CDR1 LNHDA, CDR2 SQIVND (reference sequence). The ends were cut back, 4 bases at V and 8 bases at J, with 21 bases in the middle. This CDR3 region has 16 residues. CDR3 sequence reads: CASSTRGGPAVDIQYF. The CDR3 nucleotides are TGTGCCAGTAGTACGAGGGGAGGTCCCGCCGTGGACATTCAGTACTTC.

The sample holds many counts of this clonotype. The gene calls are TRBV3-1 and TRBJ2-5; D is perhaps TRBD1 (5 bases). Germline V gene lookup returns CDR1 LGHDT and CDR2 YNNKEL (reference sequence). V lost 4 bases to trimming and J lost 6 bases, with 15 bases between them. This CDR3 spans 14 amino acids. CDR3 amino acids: CASSPSVTAKTQYF. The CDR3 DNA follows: TGTGCCAGCAGCCCTTCGGTGACAGCAAAGACCCAGTACTTC.

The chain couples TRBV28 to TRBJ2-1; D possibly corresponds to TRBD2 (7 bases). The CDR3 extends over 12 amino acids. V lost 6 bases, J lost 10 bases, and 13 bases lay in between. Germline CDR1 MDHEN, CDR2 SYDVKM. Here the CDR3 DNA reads TGTGCCAGCAGACCGGGGGGCCGCGAGCAGTTCTTC. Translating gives CASRPGGREQFF.

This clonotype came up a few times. The CDR3 region has the DNA TGTGCCAGCAGCCAAGTGGAGGGGGCTACTGAAGCTTTCTTT. Translation: CASSQVEGATEAFF. The chain has TRBV14 and TRBJ1-1; 7 positions agree with TRBD1. Germline lookup yields CDR1 SGHDN and CDR2 FVKESK. J lost 5 bases, V lost 1 base, and 4 bases had no gene match. The CDR3 spans 14 residues.

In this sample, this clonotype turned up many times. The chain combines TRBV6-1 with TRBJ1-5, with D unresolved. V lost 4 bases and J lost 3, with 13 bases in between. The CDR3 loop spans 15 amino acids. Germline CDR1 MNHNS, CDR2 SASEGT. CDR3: CASSGSELNNQPQHF. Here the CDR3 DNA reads TGTGCCAGCAGTGGGTCAGAGTTAAACAATCAGCCCCAGCATTTT.

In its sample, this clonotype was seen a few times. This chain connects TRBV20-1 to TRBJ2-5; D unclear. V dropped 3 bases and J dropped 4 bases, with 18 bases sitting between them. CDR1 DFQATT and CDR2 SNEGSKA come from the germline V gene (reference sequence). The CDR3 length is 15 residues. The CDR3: CSASESSPGLETQYF. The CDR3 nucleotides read TGCAGTGCTAGTGAGAGCAGCCCCGGTTTAGAGACCCAGTACTTC.

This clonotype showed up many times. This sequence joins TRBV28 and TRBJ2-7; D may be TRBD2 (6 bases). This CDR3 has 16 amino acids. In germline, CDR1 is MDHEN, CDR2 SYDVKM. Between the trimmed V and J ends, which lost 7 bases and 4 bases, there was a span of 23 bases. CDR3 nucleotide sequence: TGTGCCAGCACCATGGGGCTCCTAGCGTTAGAATACGAGCAGTACTTC. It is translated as CASTMGLLALEYEQYF.

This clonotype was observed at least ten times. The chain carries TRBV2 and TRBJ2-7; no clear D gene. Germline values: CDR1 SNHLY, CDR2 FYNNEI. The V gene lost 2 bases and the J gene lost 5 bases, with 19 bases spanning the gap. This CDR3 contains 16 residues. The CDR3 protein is CASSEWASALRNEQYF. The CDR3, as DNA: TGTGCCAGCAGTGAATGGGCCAGCGCCCTGAGGAACGAGCAGTACTTC.

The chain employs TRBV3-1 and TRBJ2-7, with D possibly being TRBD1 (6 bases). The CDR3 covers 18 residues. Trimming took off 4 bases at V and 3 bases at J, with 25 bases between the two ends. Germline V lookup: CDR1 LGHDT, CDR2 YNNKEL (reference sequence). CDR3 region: CASSPGRGSGTSFYEQYF. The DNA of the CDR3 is TGTGCCAGCAGCCCCGGTAGGGGGTCCGGGACGAGCTTCTACGAGCAGTACTTC.

CDR3 coding DNA: TGTGCCATAAGAGGGGGGAGCAATCAGCCCCAGCATTTT. This sequence encodes CAIRGGSNQPQHF. The gene calls are TRBV6-1 and TRBJ1-5; TRBD1 is a possible D gene (6 bases). The CDR3 is 13 amino acids. Germline-derived CDR1 and CDR2 are MNHNS and SASEGT. V shed 10 bases and J shed 1 base, with 11 bases lying between them.

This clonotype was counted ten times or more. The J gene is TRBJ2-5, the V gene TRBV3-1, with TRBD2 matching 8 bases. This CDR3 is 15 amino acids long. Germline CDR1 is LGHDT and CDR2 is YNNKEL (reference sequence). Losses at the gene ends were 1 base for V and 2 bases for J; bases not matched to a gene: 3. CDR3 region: CASSQGAGAQETQYF. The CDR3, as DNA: TGTGCCAGCAGCCAAGGAGCGGGAGCTCAAGAGACCCAGTACTTC.

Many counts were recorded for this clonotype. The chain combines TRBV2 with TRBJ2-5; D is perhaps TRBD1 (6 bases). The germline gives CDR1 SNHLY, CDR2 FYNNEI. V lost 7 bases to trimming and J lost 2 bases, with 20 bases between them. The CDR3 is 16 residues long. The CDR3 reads CASMGAVKSPQETQYF. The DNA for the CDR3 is TGTGCCAGCATGGGGGCAGTGAAAAGCCCTCAAGAGACCCAGTACTTC.

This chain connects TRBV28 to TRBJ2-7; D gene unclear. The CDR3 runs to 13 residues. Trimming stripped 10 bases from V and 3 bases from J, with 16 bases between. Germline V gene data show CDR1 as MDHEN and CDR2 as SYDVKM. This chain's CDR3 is CANSLEIIYEQYF. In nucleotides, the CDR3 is TGTGCCAACAGCCTTGAGATTATCTACGAGCAGTACTTC.

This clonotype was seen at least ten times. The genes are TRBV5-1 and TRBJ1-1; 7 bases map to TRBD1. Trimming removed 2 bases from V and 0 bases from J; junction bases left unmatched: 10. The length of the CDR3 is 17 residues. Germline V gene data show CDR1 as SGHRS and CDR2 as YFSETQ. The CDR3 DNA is TGCGCCAGCAGCTTAACGGGCAGGGGGGCCATGAACACTGAAGCTTTCTTT. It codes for CASSLTGRGAMNTEAFF.

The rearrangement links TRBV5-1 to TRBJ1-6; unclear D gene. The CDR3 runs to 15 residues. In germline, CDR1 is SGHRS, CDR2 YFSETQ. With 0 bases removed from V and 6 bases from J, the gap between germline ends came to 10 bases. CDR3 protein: CASSLDGESNSPLHF. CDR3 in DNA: TGCGCCAGCAGCTTGGACGGGGAGAGTAATTCACCCCTCCACTTT.

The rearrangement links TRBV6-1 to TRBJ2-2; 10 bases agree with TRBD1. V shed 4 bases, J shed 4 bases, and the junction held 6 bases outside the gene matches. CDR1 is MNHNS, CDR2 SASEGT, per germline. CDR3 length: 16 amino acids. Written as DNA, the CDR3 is TGTGCCAGCAGTGTCCGGGGACAGGGGCCCACCGGGGAGCTGTTTTTT. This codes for CASSVRGQGPTGELFF.

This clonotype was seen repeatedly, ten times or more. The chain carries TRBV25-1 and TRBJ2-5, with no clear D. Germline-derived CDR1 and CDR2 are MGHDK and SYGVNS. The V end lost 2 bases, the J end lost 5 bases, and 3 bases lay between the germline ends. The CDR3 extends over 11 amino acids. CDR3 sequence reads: CASSEGETQYF. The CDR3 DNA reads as TGTGCCAGCAGTGAAGGGGAGACCCAGTACTTC.

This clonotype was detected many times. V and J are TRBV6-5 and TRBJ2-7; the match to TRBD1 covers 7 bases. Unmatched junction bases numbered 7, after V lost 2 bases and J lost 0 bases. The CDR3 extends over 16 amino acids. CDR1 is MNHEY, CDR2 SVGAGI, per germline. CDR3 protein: CASSYRDRANSYEQYF. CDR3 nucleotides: TGTGCCAGCAGTTACCGCGACAGGGCCAACTCCTACGAGCAGTACTTC.